This entry describes one T cell receptor beta chain. Antigen specificity is unknown. The sample is drawn from a study of blood T cells in healthy people across ages. Combining a sample-barcoded 5' primer with a J-beta primer mix, a second PCR ran for roughly 6 to 11 cycles. Every sample gave at least 2.5 million paired-end reads containing CDR3. TCRdb ran MiXCR on the 5' RACE reads and lists one entry per CDR3 protein. The table has around 1,800,000 distinct CDR3 sequences, about 39% seen once. The authors drew about 9.9 milliliters of peripheral blood from each donor. The CDR3 spans 15 residues. V dropped 5 bases and J dropped 3; count of bases not matched to a gene: 6. Germline V lookup: CDR1 SGHTA, CDR2 FQGNSA. Study-wide points: Unsorted PBMC input precluded a conclusive naive versus antigen-experienced comparison.

V and J are TRBV7-2 and TRBJ1-2; 10 bases map to TRBD1. This TCR derives from a human donor in good health. Sample: blood. This CDR3 reads CASSPDRGHYYGYTF. CDR3 DNA: TGTGCCAGCAGCCCCGACAGGGGGCACTACTATGGCTACACCTTC.